The 15 T cell receptor beta chains presented below share a single source sample, sequenced in a study of vaccination and CD4 T cells after COVID-19. Noted treatment: roughly nine-day PBMC culture with coronavirus spike peptide pools or control peptides (ViraFEST assay). Cultured CD4+ T-cell DNA underwent Oncomine TCR Beta short-read sequencing. A single record per CDR3 protein comes from TCRdb applying MiXCR to the PCR reads. The sample carries around 19,000 distinct CDR3 sequences, about 41% recorded once. Their cognate antigens are unknown. The source material was CD4+ T cells from blood, cultured in vitro. The source is a human donor who had recovered from COVID-19.

The CDR3 bases are TGCAGTGCTCATAGCGGGGGGGCAAGCTCCTACAATGAGCAGTTCTTC. It encodes CSAHSGGASSYNEQFF. The V call is TRBV20-1, the J call TRBJ2-1, with TRBD2 identical over 11 bases. CDR1 is DFQATT and CDR2 is SNEGSKA in the germline V gene (reference sequence). The CDR3 spans 16 residues. The trim removed 5 bases at V and 0 bases at J, leaving 6 bases unmatched.

In this sample, this clonotype turned up a few times. The chain combines TRBV5-4 with TRBJ2-7; TRBD2 might be the D (6 bases). V was shortened by 0 bases and J by 2 bases, with 18 bases between the two germline ends. The germline CDR1 and CDR2 sequences are SGHNT and YYREEE (reference sequence). The CDR3 contains 17 residues. The CDR3 here is CASSLALAGRRTYEQYF. The CDR3 region has the DNA TGTGCCAGCAGCTTGGCCCTGGCGGGGAGACGAACCTACGAGCAGTACTTC. The full variable domain, rest sourced from reference TRBV5-4 and TRBJ2-7, is ETGVTQSPTHLIKTRGQQVTLRCSSQSGHNTVSWYQQALGQGPQFIFQYYREEENGRGNFPPRFSGLQFPNYSSELNVNALELDDSALYLCASSLALAGRRTYEQYFGPGTRLTVT.

This clonotype was seen a handful of times. The chain recombines TRBV20-1 with TRBJ1-5; no clear D. The germline V gene encodes CDR1 DFQATT and CDR2 SNEGSKA (reference sequence). This CDR3 is built from 14 residues. V lost 0 bases and J 7 bases, leaving 13 bases between the germline ends. This CDR3 reads CSARDSMHSQPQHF. The CDR3 region has the DNA TGCAGTGCTAGAGATTCTATGCACTCCCAGCCCCAGCATTTT.

This clonotype was detected only a few times. The chain combines TRBV7-2 with TRBJ1-2; possibly TRBD1 for D (6 bases). Germline values: CDR1 SGHTA, CDR2 FQGNSA. The CDR3 is 12 residues long. V gave up 3 bases and J gave up 5 bases, with 7 bases separating them. This CDR3 reads CASSLTGYGYTF. The DNA for the CDR3 is TGTGCCAGCAGCTTGACAGGTTATGGCTACACCTTC.

The rearrangement uses TRBV28 and TRBJ2-1; 7 nucleotides align to TRBD2. The CDR3 is 14 amino acids. V was pared by 7 bases and J by 5 bases, with 8 bases of the junction left unmatched. CDR1 and CDR2 (germline): MDHEN, SYDVKM. In DNA form, the CDR3 reads TGTGCCAGCACCCCGGGGACTACCCACAATGAGCAGTTCTTC. Protein sequence: CASTPGTTHNEQFF.

DNA of the CDR3: TGCGCCAGCAGCTTGGCGGCAGGGGACACCGGGGAGCTGTTTTTT. Its protein product is CASSLAAGDTGELFF. The chain links TRBV5-1 to TRBJ2-2; a possible D gene is TRBD1 (6 bases). V was pared by 0 bases and J by 3 bases, with 9 bases between. Germline lookup yields CDR1 SGHRS and CDR2 YFSETQ. CDR3 length: 15 residues.

The chain links TRBV21-1 to TRBJ2-7; the table's D gene call, TRBD1, was not cross checked with the DNA. TRBV21-1 is recorded as a pseudogene. This CDR3 has 17 amino acids. CDR3 sequence (DNA): TGTGCCAGCAGCAGGACAGTCTGGACAGTAGTCTACTACGAGCAGTACTTC. Amino acids: CASSRTVWTVVYYEQYF.

The genes are TRBV6-1 and TRBJ2-2; no reliable D call. The CDR3 is 13 residues long. Deletions cut 6 bases from V and 7 bases from J, with 12 bases between. From germline, CDR1 is MNHNS and CDR2 SASEGT. CDR3 DNA: TGTGCCAGCAGGACCGCGTGGGACGGGGAGCTGTTTTTT. Encoded protein: CASRTAWDGELFF.

The gene calls are TRBV20-1 and TRBJ1-6; TRBD1 agrees at 10 bases. The J segment lost 7 bases and the V segment lost 5 bases, leaving 2 bases of the junction unmatched. Looked up from germline, CDR1 is DFQATT and CDR2 is SNEGSKA (reference sequence). This CDR3 is built from 13 residues. CDR3 region: CSARQGANSPLHF. The CDR3 DNA is TGCAGTGCTCGACAGGGGGCGAATTCACCCCTCCACTTT.

The rearrangement joins TRBV5-8 to TRBJ1-1; no clear D gene. This CDR3 comprises 14 residues. CDR1 is SGHTS, CDR2 YDEGEE, per germline. The germline V and J ends were trimmed by 0 bases and 7 bases, with 13 bases remaining between them. CDR3 DNA sequence: TGTGCCAGCAGCTTGGGTCGGGGATGGGGTGAAGCTTTCTTT. Amino acids: CASSLGRGWGEAFF. Together with reference TRBV5-8 and TRBJ1-1, the CDR3 gives the full variable domain: EAGVTQSPTHLIKTRGQQATLRCSPISGHTSVYWYQQALGLGLQFLLWYDEGEERNRGNFPPRFSGRQFPNYSSELNVNALELEDSALYLCASSLGRGWGEAFFGQGTRLTVV.

V usage is TRBV28 and J usage is TRBJ1-2; no definite D call. CDR3 length: 13 amino acids. Between the trimmed V and J ends, which lost 5 bases and 3 bases, there was a span of 10 bases. Germline loops: CDR1 MDHEN, CDR2 SYDVKM. CDR3 in DNA: TGTGCCAGCAGTGTGAAAGAGCACTATGGCTACACCTTC. Translating it yields CASSVKEHYGYTF.

V is TRBV11-2 and J is TRBJ2-7; 7 bases are shared with TRBD2. The CDR3 covers 15 residues. V lost 5 bases to trimming and J lost 2 bases; unmatched junction nucleotides: 9. CDR1 SGHAT and CDR2 FQNNGV come from the germline V gene. The DNA for the CDR3 is TGTGCCAGCAGCCCTGGGTTGGGGGGGACCTACGAGCAGTACTTC. Protein: CASSPGLGGTYEQYF. Together with reference TRBV11-2 and TRBJ2-7, the CDR3 gives the full variable domain: EAGVAQSPRYKIIEKRQSVAFWCNPISGHATLYWYQQILGQGPKLLIQFQNNGVVDDSQLPKDRFSAERLKGVDSTLKIQPAKLEDSAVYLCASSPGLGGTYEQYFGPGTRLTVT.

In this sample, this clonotype turned up a few times. V is TRBV7-2 and J is TRBJ1-2, with D unresolved. The germline V and J ends were trimmed by 5 bases and 4 bases, with 8 bases remaining between them. The CDR3 is made up of 12 amino acids. The germline V gene encodes CDR1 SGHTA and CDR2 FQGNSA. The CDR3 loop reads CASSRNSYGYTF. The CDR3 DNA reads TGTGCCAGCAGCCGGAACAGCTATGGCTACACCTTC.

The gene calls are TRBV5-4 and TRBJ1-3, with D perhaps TRBD1 (5 bases). Trimming removed 2 bases at V and 4 bases at J, with 10 bases between. This CDR3 comprises 14 residues. Germline lookup yields CDR1 SGHNT and CDR2 YYREEE (reference sequence). The CDR3 sequence: CASSLPREGNTIYF. For the CDR3, the DNA is TGTGCCAGCAGCTTACCCAGGGAGGGAAACACCATATATTTT.

The V call is TRBV28, the J call TRBJ2-5; D possibly corresponds to TRBD2 (7 bases). Germline V lookup: CDR1 MDHEN, CDR2 SYDVKM. CDR3 length: 16 residues. V dropped 7 bases and J dropped 7 bases, with 25 bases sitting between them. The CDR3 loop is CASNRRGGVIGGTQYF. CDR3 DNA: TGTGCCAGCAACCGAAGGGGGGGCGTTATCGGGGGGACCCAGTACTTC.